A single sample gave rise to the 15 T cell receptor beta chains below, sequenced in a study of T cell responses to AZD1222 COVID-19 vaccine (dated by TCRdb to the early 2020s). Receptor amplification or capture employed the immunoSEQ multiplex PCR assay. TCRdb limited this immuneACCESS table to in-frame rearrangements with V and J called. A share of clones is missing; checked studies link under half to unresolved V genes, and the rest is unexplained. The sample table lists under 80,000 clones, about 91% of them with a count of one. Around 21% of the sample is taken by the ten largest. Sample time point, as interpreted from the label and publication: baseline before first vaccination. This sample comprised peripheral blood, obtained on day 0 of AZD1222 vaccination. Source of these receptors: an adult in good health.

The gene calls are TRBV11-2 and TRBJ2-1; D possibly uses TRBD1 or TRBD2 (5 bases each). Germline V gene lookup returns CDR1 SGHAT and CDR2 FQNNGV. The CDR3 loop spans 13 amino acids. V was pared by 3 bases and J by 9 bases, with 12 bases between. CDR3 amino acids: CASSFGTWGEQFF. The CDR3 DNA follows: TGTGCCAGCAGCTTTGGGACCTGGGGTGAGCAGTTCTTC.

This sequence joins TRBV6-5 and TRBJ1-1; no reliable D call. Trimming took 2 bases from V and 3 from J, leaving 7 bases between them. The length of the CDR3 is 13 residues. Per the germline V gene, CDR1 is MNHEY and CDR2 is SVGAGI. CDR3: CASSYGSHTEAFF. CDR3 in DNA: TGTGCCAGCAGTTACGGGAGTCACACTGAAGCTTTCTTT.

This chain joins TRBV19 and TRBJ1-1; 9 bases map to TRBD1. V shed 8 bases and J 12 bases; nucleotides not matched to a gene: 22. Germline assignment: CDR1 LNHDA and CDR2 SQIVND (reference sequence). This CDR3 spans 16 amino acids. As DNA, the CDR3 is TGTGCCAGTGGGGGACAGGGTTTAAGGGAGAACGGGGGCCCTTTCTTT. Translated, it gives CASGGQGLRENGGPFF.

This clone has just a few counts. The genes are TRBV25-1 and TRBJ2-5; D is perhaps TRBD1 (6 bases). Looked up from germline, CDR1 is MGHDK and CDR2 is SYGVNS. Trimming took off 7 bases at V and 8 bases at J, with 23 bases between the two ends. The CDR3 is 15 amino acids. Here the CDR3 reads CASIGQRRRTITQYF. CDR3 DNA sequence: TGTGCCAGCATCGGACAGCGCAGGAGGACAATTACCCAGTACTTC.

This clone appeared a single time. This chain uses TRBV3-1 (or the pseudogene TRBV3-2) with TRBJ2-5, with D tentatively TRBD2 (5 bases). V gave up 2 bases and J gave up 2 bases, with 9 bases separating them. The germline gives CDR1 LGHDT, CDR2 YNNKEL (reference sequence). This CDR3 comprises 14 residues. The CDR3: CASSQRSAQETQYF. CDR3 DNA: TGTGCCAGCAGCCAACGTAGCGCTCAAGAGACCCAGTACTTC.

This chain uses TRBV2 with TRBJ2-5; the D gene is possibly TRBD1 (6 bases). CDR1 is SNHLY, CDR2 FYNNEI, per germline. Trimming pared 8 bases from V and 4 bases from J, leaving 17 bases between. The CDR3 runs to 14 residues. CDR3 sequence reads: CASQIGTPGETQYF. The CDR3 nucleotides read TGTGCCAGCCAAATCGGGACACCGGGAGAGACCCAGTACTTC.

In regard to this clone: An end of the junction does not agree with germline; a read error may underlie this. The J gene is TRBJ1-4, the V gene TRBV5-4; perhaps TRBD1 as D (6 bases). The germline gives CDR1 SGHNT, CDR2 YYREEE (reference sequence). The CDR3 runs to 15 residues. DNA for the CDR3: TGTGCCAGCAGCCCTGGGGGGACAACCAATGAAAAACTGTTTTTT. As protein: CASSPGGTTNEKLFF.

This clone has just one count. DNA for the CDR3: TGTGCCAGCTCACCACCGCGGGGAGCTGGAAACACCATATATTTT. Its protein is CASSPPRGAGNTIYF. The V and J genes are TRBV18 and TRBJ1-3; no definite D call. The germline CDR1 and CDR2 sequences are KGHSH and LQKENI. The V end lost 0 bases, the J end lost 2 bases, and 8 bases lay between the germline ends. The CDR3 sequence is 15 residues long.

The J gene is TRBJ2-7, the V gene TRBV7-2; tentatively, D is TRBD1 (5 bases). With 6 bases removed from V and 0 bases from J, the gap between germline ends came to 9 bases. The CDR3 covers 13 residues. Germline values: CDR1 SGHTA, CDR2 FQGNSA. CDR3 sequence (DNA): TGTGCCAGCAGTCCGACAGCCTCCTACGAGCAGTACTTC. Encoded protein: CASSPTASYEQYF.

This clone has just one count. In nucleotides, the CDR3 is TGTGCCAGCAGCTTGGACGTAGGGATTCAGTACTTC. Its translation is CASSLDVGIQYF. The chain is built from TRBV5-4 and TRBJ2-4; D gene uncertain. Germline CDR1 SGHNT, CDR2 YYREEE (reference sequence). Trimming cost V 0 bases and J 10 bases, with 8 bases left between them. This CDR3 comprises 12 residues.

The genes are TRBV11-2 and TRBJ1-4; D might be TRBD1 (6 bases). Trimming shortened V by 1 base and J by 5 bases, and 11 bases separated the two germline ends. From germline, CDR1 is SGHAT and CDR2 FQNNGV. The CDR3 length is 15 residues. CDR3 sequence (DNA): TGTGCCAGCAGCTTAGGTCAGGGGCGCAATGAAAAACTGTTTTTT. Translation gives CASSLGQGRNEKLFF.

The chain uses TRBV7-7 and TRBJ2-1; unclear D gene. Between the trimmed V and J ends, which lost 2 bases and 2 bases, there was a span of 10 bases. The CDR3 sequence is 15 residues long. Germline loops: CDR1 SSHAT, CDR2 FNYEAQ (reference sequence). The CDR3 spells CASSLSDGPYNEQFF. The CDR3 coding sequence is TGTGCCAGCAGCTTATCGGACGGCCCCTACAATGAGCAGTTCTTC.

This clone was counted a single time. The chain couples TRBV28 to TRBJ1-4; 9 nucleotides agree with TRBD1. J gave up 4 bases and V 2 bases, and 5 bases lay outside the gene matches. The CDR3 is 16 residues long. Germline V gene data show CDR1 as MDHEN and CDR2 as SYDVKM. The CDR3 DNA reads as TGTGCCAGCAGTTTAGCCACAGGGGGCATTAATGAAAAACTGTTTTTT. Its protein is CASSLATGGINEKLFF.

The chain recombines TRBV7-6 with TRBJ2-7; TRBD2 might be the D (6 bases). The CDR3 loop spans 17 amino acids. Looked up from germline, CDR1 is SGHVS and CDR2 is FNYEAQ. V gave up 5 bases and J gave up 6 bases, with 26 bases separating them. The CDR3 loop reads CASSNLGVGSVRGEQYF. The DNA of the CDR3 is TGTGCCAGCAGCAATCTCGGGGTCGGGAGCGTACGGGGCGAGCAGTACTTC.

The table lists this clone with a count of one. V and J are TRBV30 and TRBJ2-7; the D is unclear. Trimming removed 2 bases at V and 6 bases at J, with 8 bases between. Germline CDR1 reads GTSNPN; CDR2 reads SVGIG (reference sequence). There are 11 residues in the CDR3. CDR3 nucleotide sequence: TGTGCCTGGAGTCTGGGTGGCGAGCAGTACTTC. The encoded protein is CAWSLGGEQYF.